There are a few counts of the clone carrying this T cell receptor (beta chain). Antigen unknown. This CDR3 region has 14 residues. Looked up from germline, CDR1 is LNHDA and CDR2 is SQIVND (reference sequence). V lost 6 bases, J lost 3 bases, and 11 bases lay in between. The sequencing template was cDNA reverse transcribed from extracted RNA. The protocol was immunoSEQ multiplex PCR, while the TCRdb copy is restricted to in-frame clones and leaves out a portion. The data contain around 20,000 clones, around 67% of them singletons. These data originate in a study of CD8+ T cells in alopecia areata. In the case of a few patients, the CD4+ cells were sorted into CD25+CD127- cells. Peripheral blood and lesional scalp punch biopsies were taken from alopecia areata patients. Researchers picked out CD4+ and CD8+ T cells from PBMCs by sorting. General study findings and limits: Affected scalp, especially in alopecia totalis/universalis, had a higher clonality than normal scalp did. TCR sharing across patients was less clear than in mice, possibly HLA-related.

The sequenced material came from CD4+ Tregs sorted from blood. This TCR was recovered from a human donor with alopecia areata. The chain recombines TRBV19 with TRBJ2-2, with no clear D. The CDR3: CASRFWMDTGELFF. CDR3 sequence (DNA): TGTGCCAGTAGGTTCTGGATGGACACCGGGGAGCTGTTTTTT.